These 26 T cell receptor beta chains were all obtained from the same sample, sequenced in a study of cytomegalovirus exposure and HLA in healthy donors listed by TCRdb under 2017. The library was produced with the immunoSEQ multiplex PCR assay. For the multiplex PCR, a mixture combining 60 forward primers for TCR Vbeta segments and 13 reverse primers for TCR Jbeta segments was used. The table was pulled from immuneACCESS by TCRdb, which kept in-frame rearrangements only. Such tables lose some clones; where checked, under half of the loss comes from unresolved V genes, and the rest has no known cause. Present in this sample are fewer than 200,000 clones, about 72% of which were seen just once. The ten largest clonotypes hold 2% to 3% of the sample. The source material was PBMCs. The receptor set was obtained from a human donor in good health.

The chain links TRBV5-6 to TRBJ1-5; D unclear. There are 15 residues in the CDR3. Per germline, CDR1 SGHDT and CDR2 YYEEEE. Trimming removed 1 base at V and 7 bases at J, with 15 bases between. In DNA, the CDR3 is TGTGCCAGCAGCTTGCTGTCCGGGGATGGACAGCCCCAGCATTTT. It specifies CASSLLSGDGQPQHF. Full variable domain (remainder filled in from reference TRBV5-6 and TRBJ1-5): DAGVTQSPTHLIKTRGQQVTLRCSPKSGHDTVSWYQQALGQGPQFIFQYYEEEERQRGNFPDRFSGHQFPNYSSELNVNALLLGDSALYLCASSLLSGDGQPQHFGDGTRLSIL.

CDR3 sequence (DNA): TGCGCCAGCAGCCACTCCCCCAAGGGACAGGAGTCCTACAATGAGCAGTTCTTC. Its protein is CASSHSPKGQESYNEQFF. The chain has TRBV4-1 and TRBJ2-1, with 8 nucleotides matching TRBD1. This CDR3 is 18 amino acids long. The junction had 11 bases not matched to a gene; V was cut back by 3 bases and J by 1 base. Germline V gene sequence: CDR1 MGHRA, CDR2 YSYEKL.

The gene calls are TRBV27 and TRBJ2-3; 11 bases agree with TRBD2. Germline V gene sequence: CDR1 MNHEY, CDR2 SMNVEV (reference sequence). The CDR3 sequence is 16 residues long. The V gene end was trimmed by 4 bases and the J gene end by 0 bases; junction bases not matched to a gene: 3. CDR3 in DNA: TGTGCCAGCAGTTACGGGACTAGCGGCAGCACAGATACGCAGTATTTT. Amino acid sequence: CASSYGTSGSTDTQYF.

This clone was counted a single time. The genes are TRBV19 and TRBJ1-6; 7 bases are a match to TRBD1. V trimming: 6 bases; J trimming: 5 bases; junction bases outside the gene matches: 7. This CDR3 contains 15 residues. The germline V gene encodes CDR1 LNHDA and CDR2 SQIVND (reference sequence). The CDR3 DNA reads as TGTGCCAGTAGCCTGGGACAGATCGATAATTCACCCCTCCACTTT. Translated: CASSLGQIDNSPLHF.

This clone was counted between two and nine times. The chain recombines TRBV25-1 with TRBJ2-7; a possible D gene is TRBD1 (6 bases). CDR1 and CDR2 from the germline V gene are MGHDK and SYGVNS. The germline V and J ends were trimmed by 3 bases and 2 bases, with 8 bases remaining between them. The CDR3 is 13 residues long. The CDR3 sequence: CASSDPGAYEQYF. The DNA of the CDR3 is TGTGCCAGCAGTGACCCAGGGGCCTACGAGCAGTACTTC.

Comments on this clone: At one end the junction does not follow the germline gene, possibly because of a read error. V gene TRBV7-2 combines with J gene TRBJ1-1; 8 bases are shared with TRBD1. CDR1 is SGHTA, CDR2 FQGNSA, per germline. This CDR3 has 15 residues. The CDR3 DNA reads TGTGCCAGCAGCCCGAGGACAGGGTTGAACACTGAAGCTCTCTTT. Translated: CASSPRTGLNTEALF.

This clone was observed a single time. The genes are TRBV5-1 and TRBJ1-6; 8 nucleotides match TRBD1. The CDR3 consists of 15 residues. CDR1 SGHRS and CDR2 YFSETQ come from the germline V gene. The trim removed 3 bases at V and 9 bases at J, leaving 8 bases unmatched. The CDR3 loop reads CASSSDRGGGSPLHF. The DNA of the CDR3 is TGCGCCAGCAGCTCCGACAGGGGTGGTGGTTCACCCCTCCACTTT.

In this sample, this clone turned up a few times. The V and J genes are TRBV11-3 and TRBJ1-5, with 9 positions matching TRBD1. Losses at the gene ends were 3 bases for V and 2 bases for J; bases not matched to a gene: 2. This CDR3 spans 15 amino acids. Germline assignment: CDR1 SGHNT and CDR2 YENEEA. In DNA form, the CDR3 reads TGTGCCAGCAGCTTGCGGACAGGGGGCAATCAGCCCCAGCATTTT. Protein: CASSLRTGGNQPQHF.

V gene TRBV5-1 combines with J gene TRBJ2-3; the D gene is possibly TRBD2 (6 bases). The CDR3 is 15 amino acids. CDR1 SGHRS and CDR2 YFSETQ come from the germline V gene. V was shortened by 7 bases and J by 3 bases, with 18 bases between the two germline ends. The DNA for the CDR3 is TGCGCCAGCGGACTTGAAACTCGGGGGACAGATACGCAGTATTTT. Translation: CASGLETRGTDTQYF. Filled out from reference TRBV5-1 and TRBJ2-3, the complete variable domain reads KAGVTQTPRYLIKTRGQQVTLSCSPISGHRSVSWYQQTPGQGLQFLFEYFSETQRNKGNFPGRFSGRQFSNSRSEMNVSTLELGDSALYLCASGLETRGTDTQYFGPGTRLTVL.

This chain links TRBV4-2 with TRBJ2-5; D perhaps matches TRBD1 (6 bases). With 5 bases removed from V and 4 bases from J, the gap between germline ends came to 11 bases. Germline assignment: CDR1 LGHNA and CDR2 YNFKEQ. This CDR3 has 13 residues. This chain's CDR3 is CASSLARGETQYF. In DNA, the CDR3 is TGTGCCAGCAGCTTAGCCAGGGGAGAGACCCAGTACTTC.

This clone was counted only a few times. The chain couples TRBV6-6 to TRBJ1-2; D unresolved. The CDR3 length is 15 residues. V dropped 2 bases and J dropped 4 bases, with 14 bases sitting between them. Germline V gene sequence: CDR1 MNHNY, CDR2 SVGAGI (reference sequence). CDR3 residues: CASSYQDSRIYGYTF. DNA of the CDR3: TGTGCCAGCAGTTACCAGGACTCAAGGATCTATGGCTACACCTTC.

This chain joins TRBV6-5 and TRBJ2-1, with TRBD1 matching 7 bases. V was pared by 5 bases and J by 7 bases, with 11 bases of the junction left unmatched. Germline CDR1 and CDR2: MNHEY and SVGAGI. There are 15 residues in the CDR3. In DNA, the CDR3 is TGTGCCAGCAGTCCGGGGACAGCGATATCAAATGAGCAGTTCTTC. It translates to CASSPGTAISNEQFF.

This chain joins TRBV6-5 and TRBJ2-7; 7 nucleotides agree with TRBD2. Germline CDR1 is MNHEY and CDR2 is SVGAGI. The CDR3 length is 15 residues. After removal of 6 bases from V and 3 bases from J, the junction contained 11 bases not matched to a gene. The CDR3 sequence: CASSPLGGENYEQYF. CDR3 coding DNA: TGTGCCAGCAGCCCCCTGGGGGGGGAGAACTACGAGCAGTACTTC.

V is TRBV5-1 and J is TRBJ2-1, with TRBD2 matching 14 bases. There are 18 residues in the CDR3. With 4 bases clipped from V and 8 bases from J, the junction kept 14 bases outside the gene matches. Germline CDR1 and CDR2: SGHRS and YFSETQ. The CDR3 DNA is TGCGCCAGCAGCCAGGAACCGACTAGCGGGGGGGCTGGGTATGAGCAGTTCTTC. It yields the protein CASSQEPTSGGAGYEQFF.

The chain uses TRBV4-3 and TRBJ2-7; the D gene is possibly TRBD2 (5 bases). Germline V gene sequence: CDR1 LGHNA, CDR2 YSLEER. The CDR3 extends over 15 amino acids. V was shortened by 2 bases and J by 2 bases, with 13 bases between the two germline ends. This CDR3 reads CASSQFSGSAYEQYF. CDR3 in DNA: TGCGCCAGCAGCCAATTTTCGGGGTCCGCCTACGAGCAGTACTTC.

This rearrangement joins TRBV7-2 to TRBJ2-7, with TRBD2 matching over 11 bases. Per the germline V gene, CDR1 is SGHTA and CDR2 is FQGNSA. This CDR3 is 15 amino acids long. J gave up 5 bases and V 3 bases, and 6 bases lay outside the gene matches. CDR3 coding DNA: TGTGCCAGCAGCTTTATTACTAGCGGGGGAAACGAGCAGTACTTC. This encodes CASSFITSGGNEQYF.

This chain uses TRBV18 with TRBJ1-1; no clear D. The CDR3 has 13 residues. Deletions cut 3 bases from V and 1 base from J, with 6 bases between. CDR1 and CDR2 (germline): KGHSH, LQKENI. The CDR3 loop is CASSPERNTEAFF. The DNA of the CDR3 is TGTGCCAGCTCACCTGAGAGGAACACTGAAGCTTTCTTT.

The CDR3 region is CASSYLPGRGNTEAFF. The CDR3 bases are TGTGCCAGCAGTTACCTGCCCGGGAGGGGCAACACTGAAGCTTTCTTT. V usage is TRBV6-5 and J usage is TRBJ1-1, with a weak D call TRBD1 (5 bases). Germline V gene lookup returns CDR1 MNHEY and CDR2 SVGAGI. V lost 2 bases, J lost 2 bases, and 15 bases lay in between. This CDR3 contains 16 residues.

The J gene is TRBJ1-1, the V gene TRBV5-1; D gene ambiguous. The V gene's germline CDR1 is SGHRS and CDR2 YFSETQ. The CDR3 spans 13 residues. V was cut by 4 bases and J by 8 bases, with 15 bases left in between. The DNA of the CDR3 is TGCGCCAGCAGCGTCGACACCATTAAAGAAGCTTTCTTT. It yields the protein CASSVDTIKEAFF. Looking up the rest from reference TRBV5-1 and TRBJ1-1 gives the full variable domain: KAGVTQTPRYLIKTRGQQVTLSCSPISGHRSVSWYQQTPGQGLQFLFEYFSETQRNKGNFPGRFSGRQFSNSRSEMNVSTLELGDSALYLCASSVDTIKEAFFGQGTRLTVV.

The chain's CDR3 is CASSSVDRFSIQYF. CDR3 DNA: TGTGCCAGCAGTAGTGTCGATAGATTTAGCATTCAGTACTTC. The chain uses TRBV6-6 and TRBJ2-4, with D uncertain. The CDR3 has 14 residues. Trimming took 5 bases from V and 9 from J, leaving 17 bases between them. Germline CDR1 MNHNY, CDR2 SVGAGI (reference sequence).

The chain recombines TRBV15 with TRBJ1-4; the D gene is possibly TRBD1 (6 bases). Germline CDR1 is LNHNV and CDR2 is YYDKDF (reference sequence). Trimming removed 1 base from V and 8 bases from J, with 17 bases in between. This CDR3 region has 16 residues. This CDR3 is CATSRGDVEGDEKLFF. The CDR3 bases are TGTGCCACCAGCAGAGGAGACGTCGAGGGGGACGAAAAACTGTTTTTT.

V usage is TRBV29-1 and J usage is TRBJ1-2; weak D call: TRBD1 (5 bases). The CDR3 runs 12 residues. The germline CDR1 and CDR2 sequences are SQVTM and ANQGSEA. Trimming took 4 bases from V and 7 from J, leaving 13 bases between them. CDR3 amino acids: CSVGAGFGGYTF. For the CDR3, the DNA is TGCAGCGTTGGGGCAGGGTTCGGTGGCTACACCTTC.

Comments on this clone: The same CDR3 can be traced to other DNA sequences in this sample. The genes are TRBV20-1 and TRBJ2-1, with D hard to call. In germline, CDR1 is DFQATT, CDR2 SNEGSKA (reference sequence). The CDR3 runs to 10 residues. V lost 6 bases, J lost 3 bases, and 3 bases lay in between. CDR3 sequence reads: CSAYYNEQFF. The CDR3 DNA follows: TGCAGTGCATACTACAATGAGCAGTTCTTC.

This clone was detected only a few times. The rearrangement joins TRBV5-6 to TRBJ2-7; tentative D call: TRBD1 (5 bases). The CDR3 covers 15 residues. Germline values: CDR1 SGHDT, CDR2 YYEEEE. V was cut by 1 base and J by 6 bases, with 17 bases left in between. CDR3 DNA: TGTGCCAGCAGCTTGCTTCCCGGCAGGGCCCTCGAGCAGTACTTC. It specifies CASSLLPGRALEQYF.

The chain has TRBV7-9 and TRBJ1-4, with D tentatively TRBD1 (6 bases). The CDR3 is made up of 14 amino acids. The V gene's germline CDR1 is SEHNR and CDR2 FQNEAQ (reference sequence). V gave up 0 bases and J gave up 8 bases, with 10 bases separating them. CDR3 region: CASSLAQGGEKLFF. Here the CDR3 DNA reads TGTGCCAGCAGCTTAGCACAGGGCGGCGAAAAACTGTTTTTT.

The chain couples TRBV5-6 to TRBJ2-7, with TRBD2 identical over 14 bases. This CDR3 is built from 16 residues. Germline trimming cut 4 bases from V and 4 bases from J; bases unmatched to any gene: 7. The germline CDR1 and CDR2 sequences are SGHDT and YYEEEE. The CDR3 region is CASSAGTSGGWYEQYF. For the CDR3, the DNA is TGTGCCAGCAGCGCTGGGACTAGCGGGGGTTGGTACGAGCAGTACTTC.